This T cell receptor beta chain was sequenced for a study of blood T cell repertoires in COVID-19. Overall study: Whether acute or convalescent, the COVID-19 samples came from the United States, Italy and Spain.

This clone occurred a few times. Using immunoSEQ multiplex PCR, the repertoire was profiled, and TCRdb retains in-frame clones only, with some absent. The top ten clones hold approximately 5.9% of a sample with under 300,000 clones, over 70% of them seen once. The sequence derives from a man at least 80 years old with acute or convalescent COVID-19. Sequencing was carried out using peripheral blood.

The CDR3 loop is CASSLRSTGSGAQYF. The CDR3 DNA reads TGTGCCAGCAGCTTGAGGAGCACAGGGTCCGGGGCCCAGTACTTC. The chain links TRBV5-6 to TRBJ2-5, with a weak D call TRBD1 (6 bases). CDR1 and CDR2 (germline): SGHDT, YYEEEE. CDR3 length: 15 amino acids. Trimming took off 1 base at V and 9 bases at J, with 19 bases between the two ends.